This T cell receptor (beta chain) was recovered during a study of T cell responses to AZD1222 COVID-19 vaccine. Study background: Whether given at about 4 or about 12 weeks, second doses were pooled.

Per the germline V gene, CDR1 is LNHDA and CDR2 is SQIVND (reference sequence). The CDR3 covers 16 residues. Trimming cost V 3 bases and J 5 bases, with 19 bases left between them. Turning to this clone: Its antigen is undetermined.

Only in-frame clones appear in the TCRdb table, and some are missing; sequencing was by immunoSEQ multiplex PCR. The repertoire includes some 150,000 clones, approximately 90% of them detected once, and over 3% sits in the top ten. General observations from the study: Increased Spike-specific TCR breadth and depth were observed after two AZD1222 doses. Among spike-specific TCRs, nearly half reportedly target unmutated variant regions.

The TCR originated in an adult in good health. The rearrangement joins TRBV19 to TRBJ2-5; a weak D match, TRBD2 (6 bases). Material: peripheral blood, obtained on day 0 of AZD1222 vaccination. The CDR3 bases are TGTGCCAGTAGTATTGGGGGTCCTAGCGCTAGGGAGACCCAGTACTTC. This gives the protein CASSIGGPSARETQYF. Based on the CDR3 plus reference TRBV19 and TRBJ2-5, the full variable domain is DGGITQSPKYLFRKEGQNVTLSCEQNLNHDAMYWYRQDPGQGLRLIYYSQIVNDFQKGDIAEGYSVSREKKESFPLTVTSAQKNPTAFYLCASSIGGPSARETQYFGPGTRLLVL.